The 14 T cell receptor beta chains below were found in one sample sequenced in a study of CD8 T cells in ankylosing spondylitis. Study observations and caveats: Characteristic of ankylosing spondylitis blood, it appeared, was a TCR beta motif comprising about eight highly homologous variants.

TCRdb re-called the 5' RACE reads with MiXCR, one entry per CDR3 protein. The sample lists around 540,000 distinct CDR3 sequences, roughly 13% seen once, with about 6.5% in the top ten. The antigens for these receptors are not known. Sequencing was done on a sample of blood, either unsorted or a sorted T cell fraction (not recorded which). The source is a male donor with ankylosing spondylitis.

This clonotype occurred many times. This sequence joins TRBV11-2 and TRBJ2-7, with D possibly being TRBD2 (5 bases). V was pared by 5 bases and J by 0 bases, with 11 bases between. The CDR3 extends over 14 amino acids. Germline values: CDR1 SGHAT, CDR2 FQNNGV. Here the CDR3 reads CASSLPGISYEQYF. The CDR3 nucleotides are TGTGCCAGCAGCCTGCCCGGGATCTCCTACGAGCAGTACTTC.

CDR3 sequence reads: CASSSAGRGQTQYF. CDR3 DNA sequence: TGTGCCAGCAGCTCCGCAGGTCGGGGACAGACCCAGTACTTC. The chain uses TRBV7-9 and TRBJ2-5; possibly TRBD1 or TRBD2 for D (5 bases each). From germline, CDR1 is SEHNR and CDR2 FQNEAQ (reference sequence). V lost 4 bases, J lost 6 bases, and 15 bases lay in between. The CDR3 has 14 residues.

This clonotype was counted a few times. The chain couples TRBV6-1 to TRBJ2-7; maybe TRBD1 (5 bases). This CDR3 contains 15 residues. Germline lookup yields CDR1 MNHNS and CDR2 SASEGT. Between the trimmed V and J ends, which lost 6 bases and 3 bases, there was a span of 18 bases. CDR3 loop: CASSPDRDRLYEQYV. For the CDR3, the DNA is TGTGCCAGCAGCCCCGACAGAGACCGACTCTACGAGCAGTACGTC.

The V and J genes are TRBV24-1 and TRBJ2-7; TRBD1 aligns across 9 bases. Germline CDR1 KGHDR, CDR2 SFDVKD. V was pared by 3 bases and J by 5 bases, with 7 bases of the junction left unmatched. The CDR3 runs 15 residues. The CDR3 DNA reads TGTGCCACCAGTGATCAGGACAGGGGTATCAACGAGCAGTACTTC. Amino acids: CATSDQDRGINEQYF.

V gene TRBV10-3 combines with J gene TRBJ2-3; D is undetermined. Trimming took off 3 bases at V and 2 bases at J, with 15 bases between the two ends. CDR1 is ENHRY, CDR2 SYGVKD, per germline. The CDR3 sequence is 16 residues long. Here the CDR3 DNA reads TGTGCCATCAGTGACGACTTGAGCGACCCCACAGATACGCAGTATTTT. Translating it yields CAISDDLSDPTDTQYF.

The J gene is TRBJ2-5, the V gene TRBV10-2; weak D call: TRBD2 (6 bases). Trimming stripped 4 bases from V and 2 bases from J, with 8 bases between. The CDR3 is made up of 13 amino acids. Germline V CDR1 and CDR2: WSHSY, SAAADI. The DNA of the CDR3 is TGCGCCAGCAGTGCGGGAGAACAAGAGACCCAGTACTTC. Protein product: CASSAGEQETQYF.

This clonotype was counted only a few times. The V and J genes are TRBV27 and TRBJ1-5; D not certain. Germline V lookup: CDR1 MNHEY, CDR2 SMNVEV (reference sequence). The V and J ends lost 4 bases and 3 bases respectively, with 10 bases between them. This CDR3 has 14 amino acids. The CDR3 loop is CASSSYTDNQPQHF. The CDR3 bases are TGTGCCAGCAGTTCATACACCGACAATCAGCCCCAGCATTTT.

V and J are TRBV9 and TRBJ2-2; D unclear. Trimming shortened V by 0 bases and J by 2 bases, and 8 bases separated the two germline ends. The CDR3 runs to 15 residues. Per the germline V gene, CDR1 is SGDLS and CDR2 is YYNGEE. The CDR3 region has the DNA TGTGCCAGCAGCGTAGACCAGCATAACACCGGGGAGCTGTTTTTT. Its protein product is CASSVDQHNTGELFF.

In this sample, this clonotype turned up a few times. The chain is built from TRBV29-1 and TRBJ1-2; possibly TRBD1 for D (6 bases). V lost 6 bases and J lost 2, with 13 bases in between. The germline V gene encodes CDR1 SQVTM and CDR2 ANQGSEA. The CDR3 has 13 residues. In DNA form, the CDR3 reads TGCAGCGTCCCCCGGACAGTAAACTATGGCTACACCTTC. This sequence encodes CSVPRTVNYGYTF.

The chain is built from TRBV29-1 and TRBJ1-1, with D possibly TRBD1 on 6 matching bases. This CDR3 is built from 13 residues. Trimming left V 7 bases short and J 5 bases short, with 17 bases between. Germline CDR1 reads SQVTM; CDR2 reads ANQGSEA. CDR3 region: CSATDQGRTEAFF. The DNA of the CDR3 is TGCAGCGCTACGGACCAGGGGAGGACTGAAGCTTTCTTT.

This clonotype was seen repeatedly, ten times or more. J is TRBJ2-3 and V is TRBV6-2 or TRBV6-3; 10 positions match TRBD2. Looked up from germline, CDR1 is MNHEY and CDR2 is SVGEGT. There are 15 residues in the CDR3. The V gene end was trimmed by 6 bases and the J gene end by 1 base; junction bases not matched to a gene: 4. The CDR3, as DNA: TGTGCCAGCAGACGTCTAGCGGGAGGCACAGATACGCAGTATTTT. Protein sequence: CASRRLAGGTDTQYF.

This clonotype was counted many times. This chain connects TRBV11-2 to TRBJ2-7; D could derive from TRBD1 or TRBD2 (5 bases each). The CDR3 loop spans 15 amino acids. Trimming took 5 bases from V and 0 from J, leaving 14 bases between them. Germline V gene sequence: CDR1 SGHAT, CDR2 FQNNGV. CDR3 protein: CASSPVRGRSYEQYF. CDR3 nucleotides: TGTGCCAGCAGCCCTGTCCGGGGCCGCTCCTACGAGCAGTACTTC.

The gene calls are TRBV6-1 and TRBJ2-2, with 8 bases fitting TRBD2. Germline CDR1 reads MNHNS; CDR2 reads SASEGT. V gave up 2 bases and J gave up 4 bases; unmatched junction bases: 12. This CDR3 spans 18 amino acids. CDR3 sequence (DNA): TGTGCCAGCAGTGAATGGTTTTGGCGGGAGGACAGCACCGGGGAGCTGTTTTTT. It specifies CASSEWFWREDSTGELFF.

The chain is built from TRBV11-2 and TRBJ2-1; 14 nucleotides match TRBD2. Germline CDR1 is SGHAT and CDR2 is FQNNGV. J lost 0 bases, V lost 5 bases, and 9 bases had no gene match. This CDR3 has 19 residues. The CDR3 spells CASSNTGLAGVGSYNEQFF. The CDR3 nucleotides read TGTGCCAGCAGCAACACGGGACTAGCGGGAGTTGGCTCCTACAATGAGCAGTTCTTC.